This T cell receptor beta chain was observed in a study of T cell responses to AZD1222 COVID-19 vaccine. CDR1 and CDR2 (germline): MNHEY, SMNVEV (reference sequence). V lost 3 bases, J lost 1 base, and 8 bases lay in between. The CDR3 totals 14 residues. The assay was immunoSEQ multiplex PCR, and TCRdb's table has in-frame clones only and misses some. The repertoire holds fewer than 200,000 clones, with 88% as singletons. This clone was picked up one time. The material was peripheral blood, obtained 28 days after the second AZD1222 dose. This receptor was identified in an adult who received the AZD1222 COVID-19 vaccine. V gene TRBV27 combines with J gene TRBJ2-3; D gene uncertain. Here the CDR3 DNA reads TGTGCCAGCAGTTTGAGGCGGCGCACAGATACGCAGTATTTT. Translated: CASSLRRRTDTQYF.